These T cell receptor beta chains were read from a single sample in a study of shared clonotypes between healthy human individuals. TCRdb's table, derived via immunoSEQ multiplex PCR, lists solely in-frame clones and lacks some. In the table there are about 490,000 clones, around 73% of which are singletons. The sample comprised PBMCs. The source is a woman aged 35 to 49 in good health. Some clones in this sample may be carry-over from other donors' samples. The CDR3 runs from the conserved cysteine through the conserved F or W. The D gene is left open where the match is weak. The size of a clone is reported for some rows only, either as once, few or many, or as a class for expanded clones.

size | J | V | D | DNA | CDR3
. | TRBJ1-4 | TRBV11-1 | . | TGTGCCAGCAGCTTAGCCCCTACTCGGAATGAAAAACTGTTTTTT | CASSLAPTRNEKLFF
. | TRBJ2-7 | TRBV11-2 | . | TGTGCCAGCACCTCGGACCGATCCGTAGGCCAGTACTTC | CASTSDRSVGQYF
. | TRBJ1-3 | TRBV9 | . | TGTGCCAGCAGCGTGGGACTGGGGGACTCTGGAAACACCATATATTTT | CASSVGLGDSGNTIYF
. | TRBJ2-4 | TRBV13 | TRBD2 | TGTGCCAGCAGCTTAGGCTTGGCGGGAGGGATTGGAAACATTCAGTACTTC | CASSLGLAGGIGNIQYF
. | TRBJ1-2 | TRBV27 | TRBD1 | TGTGCCAGCAGTCCGTCCGGGACAGGGGGTGGCTACACCTTC | CASSPSGTGGGYTF
. | TRBJ2-1 | TRBV21-1 | . | TGTGCCAGCAGCAGCCTCCTTCACGTGACTAGCGGGAGCTCCTACAATGAGCAGTTCTTC | CASSSLLHVTSGSSYNEQFF
few | TRBJ2-1 | TRBV7-3 | TRBD2 | TGTGCCAGCAGCATCGGACTAGCGGGACAGGAGCAGTTCTTC | CASSIGLAGQEQFF
. | TRBJ2-7 | TRBV10-2 | TRBD2 | TGCGCCAGCAGTGAGGGACTAGCGGGACGAACCTACGAGCAGTACTTC | CASSEGLAGRTYEQYF
. | TRBJ2-7 | TRBV7-8 | TRBD1 | TGTGCCAGCAGCTTAGGGGCCGGACAGGGGGCCCACGAGCAGTACTTC | CASSLGAGQGAHEQYF
. | TRBJ1-2 | TRBV27 | . | TGTGCCAGCAGTCGGGTACAGGGTATAGGTAGGAGCTACACCTTC | CASSRVQGIGRSYTF
. | TRBJ2-3 | TRBV7-2 | TRBD2 | TGTGCCAGCAGCATCCTGCGAGGGGCCGGGACTAGCGGGAGAGATACGCAGTATTTT | CASSILRGAGTSGRDTQYF